What follows are 21 T cell receptor beta chains derived from one specimen sequenced in a study of T cells in narcolepsy. The protocol was immunoSEQ multiplex PCR, while the TCRdb copy is restricted to in-frame clones and leaves out a portion. Here the sample spans over 40,000 clones, roughly 88% being singletons. Sequenced: CD45RA- memory CD4+ T cells from PBMCs. These receptors came from a human donor with narcolepsy.

The chain employs TRBV7-8 and TRBJ1-2; 7 bases align to TRBD1. Germline assignment: CDR1 SGHVS and CDR2 FQNEAQ. The junction had 7 bases not matched to a gene; V was cut back by 4 bases and J by 8 bases. The CDR3 runs to 13 residues. The CDR3 DNA sequence: TGTGCCAGCAGCTCCAGGGGGGGAGACGGCTACACCTTC. Translation gives CASSSRGGDGYTF.

The rearrangement links TRBV6-1 to TRBJ2-2, with D unclear. This CDR3 has 15 amino acids. V lost 7 bases, J lost 6 bases, and 18 bases lay in between. Germline loops: CDR1 MNHNS, CDR2 SASEGT. The CDR3, as DNA: TGTGCCAGCAAAAGAGGTGGGGTAGGTCCCGGGGAGCTGTTTTTT. Its protein is CASKRGGVGPGELFF.

This chain joins TRBV7-9 and TRBJ2-5; a possible D gene is TRBD1 (6 bases). Germline V gene lookup returns CDR1 SEHNR and CDR2 FQNEAQ (reference sequence). With 11 bases removed from V and 0 bases from J, the gap between germline ends came to 10 bases. This CDR3 region has 12 residues. The CDR3 sequence: CAGQRNQETQYF. CDR3 DNA sequence: TGTGCCGGACAGCGAAACCAAGAGACCCAGTACTTC.

The rearrangement uses TRBV28 and TRBJ2-7, with D hard to call. The V end was cut by 5 bases, the J end by 3 bases, with 2 bases between. This CDR3 spans 10 amino acids. Per the germline V gene, CDR1 is MDHEN and CDR2 is SYDVKM. In nucleotides, the CDR3 is TGTGCCAGCAGTCACTACGAGCAGTACTTC. Amino acids: CASSHYEQYF.

V gene TRBV27 combines with J gene TRBJ2-2; 7 nucleotides agree with TRBD1. V shed 3 bases, J shed 2 bases, and the junction held 9 bases outside the gene matches. The CDR3 consists of 17 residues. CDR1 is MNHEY, CDR2 SMNVEV, per germline (reference sequence). Written as DNA, the CDR3 is TGTGCCAGCAGTTTTGGGCCAGGGGGTAGAAACACCGGGGAGCTGTTTTTT. It encodes CASSFGPGGRNTGELFF.

The V gene is TRBV7-3, the J gene TRBJ1-1; possible D gene TRBD1, 5 bases. Germline CDR1 is SGHTA and CDR2 is FQGTGA. The CDR3 totals 14 residues. V was clipped by 5 bases and J by 1 base, with 11 bases between them. In DNA, the CDR3 is TGTGCCAGCAGCCCGGGGCACCAGAACACTGAAGCTTTCTTT. It is translated as CASSPGHQNTEAFF.

In its sample, this clone was seen a few times. J is TRBJ1-2 and V is TRBV6-5; D gene ambiguous. Trimming pared 11 bases from V and 0 bases from J, leaving 10 bases between. From germline, CDR1 is MNHEY and CDR2 SVGAGI. This CDR3 is built from 12 residues. This chain's CDR3 is CAVQAANYGYTF. The CDR3 DNA sequence: TGTGCCGTTCAGGCAGCTAACTATGGCTACACCTTC.

V is TRBV11-3 and J is TRBJ1-6; TRBD1 is a possible D gene (5 bases). V was clipped by 6 bases and J by 5 bases, with 5 bases between them. The CDR3 runs to 12 residues. Per the germline V gene, CDR1 is SGHNT and CDR2 is YENEEA. The CDR3 bases are TGTGCCAGCAGGGGGGATAATTCACCCCTCCACTTT. This sequence encodes CASRGDNSPLHF.

This clone was observed once. The CDR3 spells CASSLGSSLWGTEAFF. CDR3 sequence (DNA): TGCGCCAGCAGCTTGGGATCTTCCTTGTGGGGCACTGAAGCTTTCTTT. This chain connects TRBV5-1 to TRBJ1-1, with unresolved D. This CDR3 is built from 16 residues. Per the germline V gene, CDR1 is SGHRS and CDR2 is YFSETQ. Between the trimmed V and J ends, which lost 0 bases and 4 bases, there was a span of 16 bases.

This clone was observed once. The V and J genes are TRBV7-2 and TRBJ2-3; 14 positions agree with TRBD2. The germline CDR1 and CDR2 sequences are SGHTA and FQGNSA. V lost 5 bases, J lost 6 bases, and 10 bases stayed unmatched. The CDR3 contains 17 residues. This CDR3 reads CASSPGTSGGRSDTQYF. CDR3 DNA sequence: TGTGCCAGCAGCCCGGGGACTAGCGGGGGACGATCGGATACGCAGTATTTT.

The chain links TRBV9 to TRBJ2-5; D is ambiguous. The CDR3 covers 15 residues. The germline V gene encodes CDR1 SGDLS and CDR2 YYNGEE. Trimming took off 4 bases at V and 4 bases at J, with 17 bases between the two ends. The CDR3 DNA reads TGTGCCAGCAGCCCTAGGGATTTCGGAGCAGAGACCCAGTACTTC. It encodes CASSPRDFGAETQYF.

For the CDR3, the DNA is TGTGCCAGCACGAAGGGAGTAACCTACGAGCAGTACTTC. This sequence encodes CASTKGVTYEQYF. The V call is TRBV6-5, the J call TRBJ2-5; possible D gene TRBD2, 5 bases. The J call could be wrong; TRBJ2-7 is a better fit for the DNA end. The CDR3 sequence is 13 residues long. CDR1 and CDR2 (germline): MNHEY, SVGAGI.

The J gene is TRBJ2-5, the V gene TRBV11-3, with unresolved D. The germline V and J ends were trimmed by 1 base and 7 bases, with 4 bases remaining between them. CDR1 is SGHNT and CDR2 is YENEEA in the germline V gene. The CDR3 has 11 amino acids. The CDR3 is CASSLVGTQYF. CDR3 in DNA: TGTGCCAGCAGCTTAGTGGGGACCCAGTACTTC.

This sequence joins TRBV2 and TRBJ2-2; D is ambiguous. The V end lost 5 bases, the J end lost 3 bases, and 4 bases lay between the germline ends. In germline, CDR1 is SNHLY, CDR2 FYNNEI. This CDR3 comprises 12 residues. The CDR3 DNA is TGTGCCAGCAGTTGGGACACCGGGGAGCTGTTTTTT. It specifies CASSWDTGELFF.

CDR3 coding DNA: TGTGCCAGCAGCGCCGAGACAGGGCCCAATCAGCCCCAGCATTTT. Translating it yields CASSAETGPNQPQHF. This sequence joins TRBV7-9 and TRBJ1-5; 7 nucleotides match TRBD1. Trimming removed 5 bases from V and 3 bases from J; junction bases left unmatched: 7. The CDR3 is 15 residues long. Germline CDR1 is SEHNR and CDR2 is FQNEAQ (reference sequence).

The chain uses TRBV5-1 and TRBJ2-7, with TRBD1 as a possible D gene (5 bases). CDR1 and CDR2 (germline): SGHRS, YFSETQ. The V gene lost 5 bases and the J gene lost 1 base, with 13 bases spanning the gap. CDR3 length: 14 residues. CDR3 protein: CASRTGTPSYEQYF. The CDR3 DNA is TGCGCCAGCAGAACAGGCACACCTTCCTACGAGCAGTACTTC.

The V gene is TRBV25-1, the J gene TRBJ1-3; D is ambiguous. The length of the CDR3 is 14 residues. Trimming removed 3 bases at V and 0 bases at J, with 6 bases between. Germline CDR1 reads MGHDK; CDR2 reads SYGVNS. The CDR3 sequence is CASSDQYSGNTIYF. As DNA, the CDR3 is TGTGCCAGCAGTGATCAGTACTCTGGAAACACCATATATTTT. Based on the CDR3 plus reference TRBV25-1 and TRBJ1-3, the full variable domain is EADIYQTPRYLVIGTGKKITLECSQTMGHDKMYWYQQDPGMELHLIHYSYGVNSTEKGDLSSESTVSRIRTEHFPLTLESARPSHTSQYLCASSDQYSGNTIYFGEGSWLTVV.

V is TRBV4-2 and J is TRBJ1-3, with a possible D match to TRBD1 (6 bases). Trimming removed 4 bases from V and 6 bases from J, with 13 bases in between. The CDR3 has 14 residues. Germline CDR1 and CDR2: LGHNA and YNFKEQ. For the CDR3, the DNA is TGTGCCAGCAGCCGATCAGGGGTCGAAAACACCATATATTTT. Its translation: CASSRSGVENTIYF.

A single count supports this clone. The V call is TRBV30, the J call TRBJ2-7; a possible D gene is TRBD1 (5 bases). Trimming took 5 bases from V and 3 from J, leaving 8 bases between them. The CDR3 is 11 residues long. Germline values: CDR1 GTSNPN, CDR2 SVGIG (reference sequence). In nucleotides, the CDR3 is TGTGCCTGGCAAACAGGCTACGAGCAGTACTTC. Translating gives CAWQTGYEQYF.

The chain joins TRBV11-2 to TRBJ2-2; 9 bases match TRBD1. Trimming removed 6 bases from V and 4 bases from J; junction bases left unmatched: 6. Germline V gene sequence: CDR1 SGHAT, CDR2 FQNNGV. The length of the CDR3 is 15 residues. The CDR3 region has the DNA TGTGCCAGCAGAAGGACAGGGGCGGTCACCGGGGAGCTGTTTTTT. This translates into CASRRTGAVTGELFF.

This chain joins TRBV5-1 and TRBJ2-2; 12 bases align to TRBD2. Germline CDR1 reads SGHRS; CDR2 reads YFSETQ. This CDR3 comprises 15 residues. V lost 5 bases to trimming and J lost 12 bases; unmatched junction nucleotides: 11. Here the CDR3 DNA reads TGCGCCAGCAGACCTAGCGGGGGGGCCGTTGGGCAGCTGTTTTTT. The encoded protein is CASRPSGGAVGQLFF.